This entry lists 7 T cell receptor beta chains sequenced from one sample in a study of shared T cell receptors in the human thymus. Only in-frame clones appear in the TCRdb table, and some are missing; sequencing was by immunoSEQ multiplex PCR. The repertoire holds about 660,000 clones, with about 90% as singletons. These sequences were also reported in another study, on human thymus T cells.

The sequenced sample was thymocytes. The receptors here all came from a boy younger than two with a congenital heart defect.

The rearrangement uses TRBV27 and TRBJ2-2; TRBD2 aligns across 7 bases. This CDR3 contains 16 residues. Unmatched junction bases numbered 1, after V lost 0 bases and J lost 0 bases. Looked up from germline, CDR1 is MNHEY and CDR2 is SMNVEV (reference sequence). The CDR3 reads CASSLSSGTNTGELFF. The CDR3, as DNA: TGTGCCAGCAGTTTATCCAGCGGGACGAACACCGGGGAGCTGTTTTTT.

The V and J genes are TRBV14 and TRBJ1-1; D is uncertain. Between the trimmed V and J ends, which lost 5 bases and 1 base, there was a span of 11 bases. This CDR3 comprises 14 residues. Per germline, CDR1 SGHDN and CDR2 FVKESK. CDR3 DNA: TGTGCCAGCAGCTTTTGGGCCGCGAACACTGAAGCTTTCTTT. Protein: CASSFWAANTEAFF.

CDR3 sequence (DNA): TGTGCCAGCAGTCCCCGGGGTGACAGGGGTTGGTTGAATGAGCAGTTCTTC. It codes for CASSPRGDRGWLNEQFF. The chain recombines TRBV28 with TRBJ2-1; 8 bases fit TRBD1. This CDR3 spans 17 amino acids. Germline V gives CDR1 MDHEN, CDR2 SYDVKM. Losses at the gene ends were 5 bases for V and 7 bases for J; bases not matched to a gene: 16.

The chain combines TRBV29-1 with TRBJ2-1, with 9 bases fitting TRBD2. The germline V gene has CDR1 SQVTM and CDR2 ANQGSEA. V shed 3 bases and J 6 bases; nucleotides not matched to a gene: 9. This CDR3 spans 15 amino acids. The CDR3 loop is CSVDQREAVPNEQFF. In DNA, the CDR3 is TGCAGCGTTGACCAGCGGGAGGCCGTTCCCAATGAGCAGTTCTTC.

V and J are TRBV9 and TRBJ1-3, with D possibly matching TRBD1 (5 bases). Germline loops: CDR1 SGDLS, CDR2 YYNGEE. Trimming removed 1 base from V and 2 bases from J, with 19 bases in between. The CDR3 spans 18 residues. DNA for the CDR3: TGTGCCAGCAGCGTATCGGACCGCGGGACGCCGGCTGGAAACACCATATATTTT. It specifies CASSVSDRGTPAGNTIYF.

The count of this clone is one. The genes are TRBV5-1 and TRBJ2-5; the match to TRBD2 covers 10 bases. The CDR3 covers 18 residues. The junction had 13 bases not matched to a gene; V was cut back by 4 bases and J by 1 base. Germline V lookup: CDR1 SGHRS, CDR2 YFSETQ. CDR3 protein: CASSKNSSGRGRQETQYF. The DNA for the CDR3 is TGCGCCAGCAGCAAGAACTCTAGCGGGAGAGGTCGCCAAGAGACCCAGTACTTC.

The rearrangement joins TRBV5-1 to TRBJ2-7, with D possibly being TRBD1 (6 bases). V lost 1 base and J 0 bases, leaving 14 bases between the germline ends. Germline V gene data show CDR1 as SGHRS and CDR2 as YFSETQ. The CDR3 totals 16 residues. The CDR3: CASSLTRQDLSYEQYF. DNA for the CDR3: TGCGCCAGCAGCTTGACGAGACAGGATCTCTCCTACGAGCAGTACTTC.